This TCR beta chain was retrieved from a study of vaccination and CD4 T cells after COVID-19 (dated by TCRdb to between 2021 and 2024). Turning to the overall study: Every convalescent patient had a positive nasal swab PCR test for SARS-CoV-2, with mild disease in several patients and severe disease in one. Control cultures used a CEFX viral epitope pool as positive control, an HIV-1 Nef peptide pool as negative control, or no peptide. Post-vaccine blood samples were taken a median of about 70 days after the second vaccine dose, with a range of about 13 to 250 days. The cultures were stimulated with overlapping spike peptide pools from SARS-CoV-2 and from the common cold coronaviruses HCoV-NL63, HCoV-OC43 and HCoV-229E. In 10 COVID-19 convalescent patients and a handful of infection-naive healthy vaccine recipients, the spike-specific CD4+ TCR repertoire before mRNA vaccination was compared with the repertoire after mRNA vaccination. Each participant got two doses of either the Pfizer-BioNTech BNT162b2 vaccine (n=8) or the Moderna mRNA-1273 vaccine (n=2). In the convalescent cohort there were six males and four females, among whom were two Hispanic individuals, seven Caucasians, two Asians and one multiracial person. Post-COVID blood samples from convalescent patients were collected a median of roughly 100 days after diagnosis, with a range of 35 to 161 days. Points the paper makes about the study in general: In convalescent patients, nearly all vaccine-specific clones (304 of 307) were found to be mono-reactive for SARS-CoV-2 spike rather than cross-reactive with common cold coronaviruses. The median count of SARS-CoV-2-reactive clonotypes went up from around 20 after infection to a few dozen after vaccination, although the change was not significant. The study included relatively few convalescent patients and did not analyze early timepoints after natural infection. In convalescent patients, a median approximately 86% of post-vaccine SARS-CoV-2-reactive clones were detected only after vaccination, suggesting vaccine-specific priming.

The method behind the library was PCR. At the Johns Hopkins FTIC core, DNA from the cultured CD4+ T cells underwent TCR sequencing with the Oncomine TCR Beta short-read assay. The QIAamp micro DNA kit was used to extract genomic DNA from the cultured CD4+ T cells. Oncomine TCR Beta libraries made from cultured CD4+ T cells were pooled using unique dual indexes and sequenced on an Illumina iSeq 100. In the source study's methods: Non-productive sequences were removed, and CDR3s that did not start with C, did not end with F or W, or were shorter than 7 amino acids were discarded. The MANAFEST web application identified antigen-specific clonotypes by comparing peptide-stimulated wells against reference wells and other culture wells. An FDR below 0.05, an odds ratio above 5, and a productive frequency above 0.1% in at least two of three replicate wells were required for clones to be considered positive. Clonotypes that were significantly expanded in both SARS-CoV-2 spike wells and at least one common cold coronavirus spike condition were defined as cross-reactive. Using R version 3.6.1, CDR3 homology was evaluated through Levenshtein distances (stringdist) along with unrooted phylogenetic trees (ape). The raw public reads went through TCRdb reprocessing: fastp at Q25, MiXCR clone calling, in-frame beta chains kept. Identical CDR3 proteins give one entry, which carries the most common genes and DNA. TCRdb's processing, not the study's, gives the V and J calls here. This sample gives about 16,000 distinct CDR3 sequences in total; around 46% of them show up just once. Jointly, the top ten make up 14% to 15% of the sample.

V has 3 bases trimmed and J has 6 bases trimmed; junction bases matching no gene number 4. CDR1 is given as SGHTA and CDR2 as FQGNSA, both from the germline V gene. CDR3 length: 15 amino acids, cysteine to phenylalanine. Here the CDR3 DNA is all that survives: 45 bases in frame from base 1. The label giving this sample's treatment or condition can be read as: approximately 9-day PBMC culture with coronavirus spike peptide pools or control peptides (ViraFEST assay). The study used the ViraFEST assay, which expanded antigen-specific T cells with peptide pools and then identified expanded clonotypes by TCR sequencing. Positive SARS-CoV-2 PCR tests in the convalescent patients dated from March to December 2020, before Alpha, Beta and Delta variants emerged in the United States. Each well held around 2 million PBMCs cultured in IMDM containing roughly 5% human AB serum and roughly 10 IU/ml IL-2, with about 9.1 ug/ml peptide pools added. On days 3 and 7, half of the culture medium was replaced with fresh IL-2-containing medium. Once the cells had been in culture for roughly 11 days, the EasySep CD4+ T cell isolation kit was used to isolate CD4+ T cells by negative selection. Ficoll-Paque Plus gradient centrifugation was used to isolate PBMCs from whole blood, and the isolated PBMCs were then either used fresh or cryopreserved at -140C. Each culture condition was generally run in triplicate wells.

This clonotype was seen only a few times. Its binding antigen is unknown. No base quality values were provided; no much bigger clone lies one nucleotide off. The rearrangement joined TRBV7-2 to TRBJ2-2; the central 10 bases match TRBD2. The receptor was derived from a human donor who had recovered from COVID-19. The sequencing input was CD4+ T cells from blood, cultured in vitro. The CDR3 has the sequence CASSFSSGSAGELFF. The DNA sequence is TGTGCCAGCAGCTTCTCTAGCGGGAGTGCCGGGGAGCTGTTTTTT.